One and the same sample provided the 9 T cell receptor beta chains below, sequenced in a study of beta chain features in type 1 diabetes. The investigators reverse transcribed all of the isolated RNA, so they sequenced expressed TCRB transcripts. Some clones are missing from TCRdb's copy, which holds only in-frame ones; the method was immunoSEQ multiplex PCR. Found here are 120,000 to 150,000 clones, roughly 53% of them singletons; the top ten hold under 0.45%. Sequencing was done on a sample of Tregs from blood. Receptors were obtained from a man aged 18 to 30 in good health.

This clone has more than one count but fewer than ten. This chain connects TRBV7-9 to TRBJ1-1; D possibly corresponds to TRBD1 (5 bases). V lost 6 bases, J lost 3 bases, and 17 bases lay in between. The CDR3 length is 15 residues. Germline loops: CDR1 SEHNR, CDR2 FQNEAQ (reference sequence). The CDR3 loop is CASRGGLATDTEAFF. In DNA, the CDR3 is TGTGCCAGCAGGGGGGGACTCGCTACGGACACTGAAGCTTTCTTT. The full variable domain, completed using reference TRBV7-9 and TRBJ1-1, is DTGVSQNPRHKITKRGQNVTFRCDPISEHNRLYWYRQTLGQGPEFLTYFQNEAQLEKSRLLSDRFSAERPKGSFSTLEIQRTEQGDSAMYLCASRGGLATDTEAFFGQGTRLTVV.

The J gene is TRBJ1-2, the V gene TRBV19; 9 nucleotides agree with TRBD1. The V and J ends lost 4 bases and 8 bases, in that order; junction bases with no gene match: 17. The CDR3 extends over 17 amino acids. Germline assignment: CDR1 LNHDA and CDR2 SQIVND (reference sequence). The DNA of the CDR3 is TGTGCCAGTAGTACCAACCTTCGGACAGGGGACGTATACGGCTACACCTTC. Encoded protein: CASSTNLRTGDVYGYTF.

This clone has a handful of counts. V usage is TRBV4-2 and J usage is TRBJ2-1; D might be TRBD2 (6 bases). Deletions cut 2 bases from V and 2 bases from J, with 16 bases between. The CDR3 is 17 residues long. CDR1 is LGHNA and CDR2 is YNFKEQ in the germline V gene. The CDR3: CASSQSGLPNPYNEQFF. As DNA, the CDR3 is TGTGCCAGCAGCCAATCCGGACTACCCAATCCCTACAATGAGCAGTTCTTC.

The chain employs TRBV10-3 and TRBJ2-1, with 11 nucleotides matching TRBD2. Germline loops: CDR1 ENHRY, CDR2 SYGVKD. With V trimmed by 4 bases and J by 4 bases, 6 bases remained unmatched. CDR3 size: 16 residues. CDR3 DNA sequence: TGTGCCATCAGTGGAGTTGGGACTAGCGGATACAATGAGCAGTTCTTC. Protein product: CAISGVGTSGYNEQFF.

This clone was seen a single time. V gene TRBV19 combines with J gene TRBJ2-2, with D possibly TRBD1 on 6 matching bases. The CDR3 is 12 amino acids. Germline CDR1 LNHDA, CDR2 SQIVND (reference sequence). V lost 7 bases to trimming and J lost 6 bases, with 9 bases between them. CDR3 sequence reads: CASTWTAGELFF. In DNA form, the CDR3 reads TGTGCCAGTACCTGGACAGCCGGGGAGCTGTTTTTT.

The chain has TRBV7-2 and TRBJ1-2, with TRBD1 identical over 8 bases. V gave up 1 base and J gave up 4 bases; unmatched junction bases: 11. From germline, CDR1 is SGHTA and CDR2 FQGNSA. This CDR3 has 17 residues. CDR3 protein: CASSLDWQGAIFYGYTF. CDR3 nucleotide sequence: TGTGCCAGCAGCTTAGATTGGCAGGGGGCGATATTCTATGGCTACACCTTC.

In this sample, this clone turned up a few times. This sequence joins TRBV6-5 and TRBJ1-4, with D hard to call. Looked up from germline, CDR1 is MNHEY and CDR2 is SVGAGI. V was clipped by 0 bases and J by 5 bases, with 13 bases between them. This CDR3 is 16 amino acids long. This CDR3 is CASSYSRWLRNEKLFF. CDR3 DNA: TGTGCCAGCAGTTACTCGAGGTGGTTAAGAAATGAAAAACTGTTTTTT.

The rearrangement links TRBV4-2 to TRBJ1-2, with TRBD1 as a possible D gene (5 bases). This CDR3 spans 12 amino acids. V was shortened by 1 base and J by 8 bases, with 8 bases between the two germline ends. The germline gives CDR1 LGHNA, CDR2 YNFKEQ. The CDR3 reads CASSQGTRGYTF. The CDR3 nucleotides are TGTGCCAGCAGCCAAGGGACACGCGGCTACACCTTC.

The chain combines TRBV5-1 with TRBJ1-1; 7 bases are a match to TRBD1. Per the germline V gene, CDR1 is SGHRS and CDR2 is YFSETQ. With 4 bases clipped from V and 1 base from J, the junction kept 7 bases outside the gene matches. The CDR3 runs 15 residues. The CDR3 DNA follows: TGCGCCAGCAGCCCGAGGACAGGCGGGAACACTGAAGCTTTCTTT. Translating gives CASSPRTGGNTEAFF. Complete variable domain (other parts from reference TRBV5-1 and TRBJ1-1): KAGVTQTPRYLIKTRGQQVTLSCSPISGHRSVSWYQQTPGQGLQFLFEYFSETQRNKGNFPGRFSGRQFSNSRSEMNVSTLELGDSALYLCASSPRTGGNTEAFFGQGTRLTVV.